This note documents a single T cell receptor (beta chain) sequence. The sample comes from a study of blood T cell repertoires in COVID-19. Turning to the study itself: The study drew acute and convalescent COVID-19 samples from the United States, Italy and Spain.

Sequencing was performed with immunoSEQ multiplex PCR; in TCRdb, only in-frame clones are kept and a portion is missing. Here the sample spans fewer than 200,000 clones, about 89% being singletons. Unmatched junction bases numbered 8, after V lost 2 bases and J lost 8 bases. The CDR3 is 15 amino acids. Germline V gene sequence: CDR1 SGHAT, CDR2 FQNNGV. V usage is TRBV11-2 and J usage is TRBJ2-1; TRBD2 agrees at 8 bases. Sample: peripheral blood. The receptor was derived from a man aged 18 to 35 who had recovered from COVID-19. The CDR3 sequence is CASSLFRGGLDEQFF. In DNA, the CDR3 is TGTGCCAGCAGCTTATTCCGGGGGGGTTTGGATGAGCAGTTCTTC.